This entry lists 5 T cell receptor beta chains sequenced from one sample in a study of T cell clones after liver transplantation. TCRdb's table, derived via immunoSEQ multiplex PCR, lists solely in-frame clones and lacks some. The top ten hold roughly 29% of the sample, which has approximately 12,000 clones, roughly 74% seen once. Material: CD8+ T cells from blood, obtained at the 22-month timepoint. The receptors were sampled from a human patient who received a liver transplant. The graft donor may be the source of some T cells.

The V gene is TRBV6-6, the J gene TRBJ2-7, with TRBD2 matching 13 bases. The V gene's germline CDR1 is MNHNY and CDR2 SVGAGI (reference sequence). Trimming cost V 7 bases and J 2 bases; bases outside gene matches: 5. This CDR3 region has 15 residues. CDR3 nucleotide sequence: TGTGCCAGCACCCCGGGACTAGCGGGGACCTACGAGCAGTACTTC. Its translation is CASTPGLAGTYEQYF.

This clone has a single count. V and J are TRBV4-1 and TRBJ2-2; D is possibly TRBD1 or TRBD2 (6 bases each). Trimming cost V 0 bases and J 5 bases, with 13 bases left between them. CDR3 length equals 16 residues. Germline CDR1 is MGHRA and CDR2 is YSYEKL. CDR3 region: CASSQDLGGGTGELFF. The CDR3 DNA reads TGCGCCAGCAGCCAAGACTTAGGGGGAGGTACCGGGGAGCTGTTTTTT.

This clone rates as medium-sized. The genes are TRBV5-4 and TRBJ2-7, with D perhaps given as TRBD1 or TRBD2 (5 bases each). The V end lost 4 bases, the J end lost 0 bases, and 11 bases lay between the germline ends. The CDR3 length is 14 residues. Germline CDR1 is SGHNT and CDR2 is YYREEE (reference sequence). The CDR3: CASSPGPSSYEQYF. CDR3 in DNA: TGTGCCAGCAGCCCGGGGCCGAGCTCCTACGAGCAGTACTTC. Looking up the rest from reference TRBV5-4 and TRBJ2-7 gives the full variable domain: ETGVTQSPTHLIKTRGQQVTLRCSSQSGHNTVSWYQQALGQGPQFIFQYYREEENGRGNFPPRFSGLQFPNYSSELNVNALELDDSALYLCASSPGPSSYEQYFGPGTRLTVT.

The chain couples TRBV9 to TRBJ2-6; possible D gene TRBD1, 6 bases. Deletions cut 5 bases from V and 2 bases from J, with 14 bases between. CDR3 length: 16 amino acids. From germline, CDR1 is SGDLS and CDR2 YYNGEE. This CDR3 is CASRAGADAGANVLTF. CDR3 sequence (DNA): TGTGCCAGCAGGGCAGGGGCGGACGCTGGGGCCAACGTCCTGACTTTC.

The CDR3: CASRKRGVRADTQYF. In DNA form, the CDR3 reads TGTGCCAGCAGAAAAAGGGGGGTCAGGGCAGATACGCAGTATTTT. The rearrangement uses TRBV6-6 and TRBJ2-3; D is perhaps TRBD1 or TRBD2 (6 bases each). Germline-derived CDR1 and CDR2 are MNHNY and SVGAGI (reference sequence). Trimming took off 6 bases at V and 4 bases at J, with 17 bases between the two ends. This CDR3 comprises 15 residues.